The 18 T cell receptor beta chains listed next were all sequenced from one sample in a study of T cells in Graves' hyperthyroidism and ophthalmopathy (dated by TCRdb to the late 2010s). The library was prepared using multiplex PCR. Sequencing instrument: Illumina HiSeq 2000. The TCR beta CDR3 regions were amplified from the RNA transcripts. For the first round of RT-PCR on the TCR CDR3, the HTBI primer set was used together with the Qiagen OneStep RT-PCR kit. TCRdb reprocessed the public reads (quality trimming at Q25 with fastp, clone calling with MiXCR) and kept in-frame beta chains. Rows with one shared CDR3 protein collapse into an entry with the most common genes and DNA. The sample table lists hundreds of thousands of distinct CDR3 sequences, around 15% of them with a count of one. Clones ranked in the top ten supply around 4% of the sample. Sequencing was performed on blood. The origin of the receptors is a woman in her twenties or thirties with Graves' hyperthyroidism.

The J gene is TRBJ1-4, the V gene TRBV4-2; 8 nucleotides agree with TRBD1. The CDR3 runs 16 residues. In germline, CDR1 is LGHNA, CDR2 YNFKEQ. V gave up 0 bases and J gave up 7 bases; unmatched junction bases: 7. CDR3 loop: CASSQDQGAGSEKLFF. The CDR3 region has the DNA TGTGCCAGCAGCCAAGACCAGGGGGCGGGAAGTGAAAAACTGTTTTTT.

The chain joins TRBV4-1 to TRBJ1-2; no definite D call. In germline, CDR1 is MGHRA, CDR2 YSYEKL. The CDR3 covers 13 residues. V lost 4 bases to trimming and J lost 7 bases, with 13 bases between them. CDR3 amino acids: CASSPGFEPGYTF. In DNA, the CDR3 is TGCGCCAGCAGCCCTGGTTTTGAACCTGGCTACACCTTC.

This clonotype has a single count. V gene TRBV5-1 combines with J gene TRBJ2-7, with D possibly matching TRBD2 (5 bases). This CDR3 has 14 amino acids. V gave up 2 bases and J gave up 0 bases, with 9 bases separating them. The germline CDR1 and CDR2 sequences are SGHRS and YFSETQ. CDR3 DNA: TGCGCCAGCAGCTTCGGGGAGAGCTCCTACGAGCAGTACTTC. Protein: CASSFGESSYEQYF.

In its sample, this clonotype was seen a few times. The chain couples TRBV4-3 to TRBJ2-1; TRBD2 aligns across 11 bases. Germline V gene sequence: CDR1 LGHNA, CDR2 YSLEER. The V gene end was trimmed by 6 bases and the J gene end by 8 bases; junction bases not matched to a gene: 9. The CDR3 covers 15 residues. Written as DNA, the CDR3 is TGCGCCAGCAGTCGAACTAGCGGGAGATATGATGAGCAGTTCTTC. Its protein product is CASSRTSGRYDEQFF.

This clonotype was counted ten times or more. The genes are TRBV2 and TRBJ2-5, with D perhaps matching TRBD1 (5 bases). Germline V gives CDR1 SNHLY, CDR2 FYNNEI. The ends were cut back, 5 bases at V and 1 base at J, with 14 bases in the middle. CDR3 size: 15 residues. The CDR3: CASSPWGQTQETQYF. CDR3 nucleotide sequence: TGTGCCAGCAGTCCCTGGGGCCAGACCCAAGAGACCCAGTACTTC.

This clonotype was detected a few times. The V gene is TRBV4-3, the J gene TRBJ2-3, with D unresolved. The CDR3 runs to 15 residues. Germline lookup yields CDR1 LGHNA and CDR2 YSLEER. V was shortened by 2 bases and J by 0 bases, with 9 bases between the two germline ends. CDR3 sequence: CASSQTGASTDTQYF. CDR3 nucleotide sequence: TGCGCCAGCAGCCAAACCGGAGCTAGCACAGATACGCAGTATTTT.

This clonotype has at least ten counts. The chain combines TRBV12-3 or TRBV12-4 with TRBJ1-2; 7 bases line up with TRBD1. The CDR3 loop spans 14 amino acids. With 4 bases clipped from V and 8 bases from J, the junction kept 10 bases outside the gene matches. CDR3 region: CASSWDRSLAGYTF. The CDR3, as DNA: TGTGCCAGCAGTTGGGACAGATCCCTTGCCGGCTACACCTTC.

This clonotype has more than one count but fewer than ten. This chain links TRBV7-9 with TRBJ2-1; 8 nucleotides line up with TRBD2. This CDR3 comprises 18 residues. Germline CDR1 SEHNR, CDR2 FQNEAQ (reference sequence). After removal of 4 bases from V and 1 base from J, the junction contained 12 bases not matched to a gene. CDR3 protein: CASSSPTSGRESYNEQFF. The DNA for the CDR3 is TGTGCCAGCAGCTCACCCACTAGCGGAAGGGAATCCTACAATGAGCAGTTCTTC.

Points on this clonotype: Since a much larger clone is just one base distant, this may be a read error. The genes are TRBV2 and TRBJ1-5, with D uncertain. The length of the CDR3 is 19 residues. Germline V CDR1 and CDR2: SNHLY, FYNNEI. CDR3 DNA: TGTGGCAGCAGTGTTTGGCTTTTGTGGGGAGATAGCGGCAATCAGCCCCAGCATTTT. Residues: CGSSVWLLWGDSGNQPQHF.

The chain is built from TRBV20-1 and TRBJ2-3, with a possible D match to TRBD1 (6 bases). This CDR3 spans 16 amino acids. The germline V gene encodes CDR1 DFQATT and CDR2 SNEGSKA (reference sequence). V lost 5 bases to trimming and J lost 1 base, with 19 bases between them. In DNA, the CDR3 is TGCAGTGCTCGATTTGGACAGACAAGCCGCACAGATACGCAGTATTTT. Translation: CSARFGQTSRTDTQYF.

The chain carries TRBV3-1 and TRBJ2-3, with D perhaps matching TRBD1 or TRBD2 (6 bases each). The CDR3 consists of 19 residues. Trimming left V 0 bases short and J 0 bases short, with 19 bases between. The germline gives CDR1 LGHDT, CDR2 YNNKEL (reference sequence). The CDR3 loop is CASSQDPRGTGHSTDTQYF. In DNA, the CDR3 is TGTGCCAGCAGCCAAGATCCGCGGGGAACAGGGCATAGCACAGATACGCAGTATTTT.

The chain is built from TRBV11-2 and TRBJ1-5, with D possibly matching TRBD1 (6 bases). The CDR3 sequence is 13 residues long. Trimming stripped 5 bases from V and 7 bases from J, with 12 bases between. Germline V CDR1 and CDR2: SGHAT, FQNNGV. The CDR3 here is CASSLQGRQPQHF. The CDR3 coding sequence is TGTGCCAGCAGCCTACAGGGACGACAGCCCCAGCATTTT.

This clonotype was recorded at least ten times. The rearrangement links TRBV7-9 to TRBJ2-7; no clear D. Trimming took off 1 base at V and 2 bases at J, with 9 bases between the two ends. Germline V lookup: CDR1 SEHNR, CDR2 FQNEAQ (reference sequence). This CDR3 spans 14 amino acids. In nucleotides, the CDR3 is TGTGCCAGCAGCTTAGTTACCCAAGCCTACGAGCAGTACTTC. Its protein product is CASSLVTQAYEQYF.

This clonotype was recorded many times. This CDR3 is CASSLTVTGTEAFF. CDR3 DNA sequence: TGTGCCAGCAGCTTAACTGTAACGGGCACTGAAGCTTTCTTT. The chain is built from TRBV7-9 and TRBJ1-1; D not certain. This CDR3 spans 14 amino acids. V dropped 2 bases and J dropped 4 bases, with 11 bases sitting between them. The V gene's germline CDR1 is SEHNR and CDR2 FQNEAQ (reference sequence). Variable domain in full (rest from reference TRBV7-9 and TRBJ1-1): DTGVSQNPRHKITKRGQNVTFRCDPISEHNRLYWYRQTLGQGPEFLTYFQNEAQLEKSRLLSDRFSAERPKGSFSTLEIQRTEQGDSAMYLCASSLTVTGTEAFFGQGTRLTVV.

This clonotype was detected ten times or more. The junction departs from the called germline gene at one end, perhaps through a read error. The CDR3 loop reads CASSVAGGRGDTQYF. CDR3 DNA: TGTGCCAGCAGCGTAGCGGGAGGGCGGGGAGATACGCAGTATTTT. This chain uses TRBV7-2 with TRBJ2-3; 11 nucleotides match TRBD2. This CDR3 has 15 amino acids. CDR1 and CDR2 from the germline V gene are SGHTA and FQGNSA.

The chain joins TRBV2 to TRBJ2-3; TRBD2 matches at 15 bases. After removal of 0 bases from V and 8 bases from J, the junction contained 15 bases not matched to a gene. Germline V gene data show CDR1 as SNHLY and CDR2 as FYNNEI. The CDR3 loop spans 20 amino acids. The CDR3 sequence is CASSEAQAWTSGRAEGTQYF. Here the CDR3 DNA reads TGTGCCAGCAGTGAAGCGCAGGCCTGGACTAGCGGGAGGGCCGAGGGTACGCAGTATTTT.

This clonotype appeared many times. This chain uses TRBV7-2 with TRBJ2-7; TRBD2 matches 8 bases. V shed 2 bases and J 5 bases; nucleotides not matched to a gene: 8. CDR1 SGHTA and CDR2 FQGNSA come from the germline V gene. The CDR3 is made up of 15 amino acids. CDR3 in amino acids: CASSLRSGIGNEQYF. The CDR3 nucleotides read TGTGCCAGCAGCTTACGTAGCGGGATTGGAAACGAGCAGTACTTC.

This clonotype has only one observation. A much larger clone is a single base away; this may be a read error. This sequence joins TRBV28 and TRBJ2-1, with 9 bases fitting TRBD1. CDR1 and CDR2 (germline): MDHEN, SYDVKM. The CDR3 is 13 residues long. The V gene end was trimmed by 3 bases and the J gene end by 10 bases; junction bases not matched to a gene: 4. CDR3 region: CASSFDRGVEQFF. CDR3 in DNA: TGTGCCAGCAGTTTCGACAGGGGGGTCGAGCAGTTCTTC. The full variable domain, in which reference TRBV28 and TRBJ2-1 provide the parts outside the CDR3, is DVKVTQSSRYLVKRTGEKVFLECVQDMDHENMFWYRQDPGLGLRLIYFSYDVKMKEKGDIPEGYSVSREKKERFSLILESASTNQTSMYLCASSFDRGVEQFFGPGTRLTVL.